One T cell receptor beta chain is described in this entry. These data originate in a study of control samples from healthy donors and cancer patients. Trimming at V came to 1 base and at J to 1 base, leaving 3 bases not matched to a gene. This CDR3 has 17 amino acids. Germline CDR1 and CDR2: LNHDA and SQIVND (reference sequence). The method was immunoSEQ multiplex PCR; TCRdb's version includes in-frame clones alone and lacks a portion of them. The data contain about 170,000 clones, 70% to 90% of them singletons. The sample was blood. The sequence was obtained from a woman in her thirties in good health. The chain carries TRBV19 and TRBJ2-2; 10 nucleotides line up with TRBD1. The CDR3 loop is CASSIGRDRGNTGELFF. The CDR3 DNA reads as TGTGCCAGTAGTATAGGCCGGGACAGGGGGAACACCGGGGAGCTGTTTTTT.